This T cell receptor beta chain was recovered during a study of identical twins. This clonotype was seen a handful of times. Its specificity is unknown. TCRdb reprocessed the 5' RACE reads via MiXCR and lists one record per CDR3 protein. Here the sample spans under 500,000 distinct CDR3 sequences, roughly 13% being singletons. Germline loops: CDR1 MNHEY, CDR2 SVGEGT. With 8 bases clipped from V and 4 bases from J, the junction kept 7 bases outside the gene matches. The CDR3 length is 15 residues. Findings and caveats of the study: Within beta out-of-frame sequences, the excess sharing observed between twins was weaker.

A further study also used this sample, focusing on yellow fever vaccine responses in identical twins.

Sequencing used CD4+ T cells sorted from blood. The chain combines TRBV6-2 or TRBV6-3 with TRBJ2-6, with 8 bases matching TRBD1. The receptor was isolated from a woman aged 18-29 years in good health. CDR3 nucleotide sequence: TGTGCCAGCTACCAGGGGGCATCGGGGGCCAACGTCCTGACTTTC. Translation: CASYQGASGANVLTF.